This T cell receptor (beta chain) was captured in a study of CD8 T cells in ankylosing spondylitis (dated by TCRdb to the late 2010s). Describing the broader study: T cell receptor beta repertoires were profiled in healthy donors and ankylosing spondylitis patients so that disease-linked TCR variants could be found. The whole study cohort included over a hundred healthy donors and under 30 ankylosing spondylitis patients. Samples of peripheral blood were taken, and for ankylosing spondylitis patients, synovial fluid was collected as well.

These reads were obtained on an Illumina HiSeq 2500. Quantitative 5'-RACE with molecular barcodes was the method used to prepare the TCR beta libraries. In the paper's pipeline: To identify disease-linked TCR variants, a new computational method was used, one built on a probabilistic model of VDJ rearrangement. In-frame beta chains were kept once TCRdb had trimmed the public reads at Q25 with fastp and called clones with MiXCR. Identical CDR3 protein sequences are pooled into one entry, listed with their most common genes and DNA. Here the V and J calls rest on TCRdb's processing, not on the authors' analysis. Within this sample are 340,000 or so distinct CDR3 sequences, with roughly 15% of them counted one time only. 1.1% of the sample goes to the ten largest clones. CDR1 SQVTM and CDR2 ANQGSEA were looked up in the germline V gene. Counted from cysteine to phenylalanine, this CDR3 has 13 amino acids. This entry keeps only the CDR3 DNA: 39 bases, framed from base 1. V is shortened by 0 bases, J by 2 bases, and the region joining them spans 8 bases.

Findings and caveats that apply to the study as a whole: The disease-linked clones were reported as significantly enriched in matched synovial fluid samples from ankylosing spondylitis patients. The disease-linked clones showed a CD8+ phenotype and occurred at relatively low frequencies in peripheral blood. Blood from ankylosing spondylitis patients appeared to be characterized by a TCR beta motif made up of under ten highly homologous amino acid variants. Some TCR beta motif variants had previously been reported in synovial fluid and blood of reactive arthritis patients, which suggested common disease-initiation mechanisms.

As regards this clonotype: There is no known antigen for this receptor. No quality values exist for individual bases; no much larger clone is one base distant.

The receptor was isolated from a male donor with ankylosing spondylitis or in good health (not recorded which). The sequence joins TRBV29-1 to TRBJ2-7; the D gene is perhaps TRBD1 or TRBD2, each of them matching over 5 bases. The source material was blood, either unsorted or a sorted T cell fraction (not recorded which). The encoded CDR3 is CSVEERGTYEQYF. The sequence in DNA is TGCAGCGTTGAAGAGAGGGGCACCTACGAGCAGTACTTC.